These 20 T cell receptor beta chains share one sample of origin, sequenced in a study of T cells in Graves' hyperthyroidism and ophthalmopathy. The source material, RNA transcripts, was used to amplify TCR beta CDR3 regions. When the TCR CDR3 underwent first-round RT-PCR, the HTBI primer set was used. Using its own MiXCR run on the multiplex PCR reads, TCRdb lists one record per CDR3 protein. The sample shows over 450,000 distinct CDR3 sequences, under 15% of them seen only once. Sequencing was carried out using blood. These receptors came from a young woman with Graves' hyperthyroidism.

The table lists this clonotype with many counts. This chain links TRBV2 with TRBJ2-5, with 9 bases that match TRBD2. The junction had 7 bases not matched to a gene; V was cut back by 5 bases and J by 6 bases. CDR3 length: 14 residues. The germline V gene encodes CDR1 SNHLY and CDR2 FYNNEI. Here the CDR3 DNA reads TGTGCCAGCAGTTCGGCTAGCGGGAAACAGACCCAGTACTTC. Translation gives CASSSASGKQTQYF.

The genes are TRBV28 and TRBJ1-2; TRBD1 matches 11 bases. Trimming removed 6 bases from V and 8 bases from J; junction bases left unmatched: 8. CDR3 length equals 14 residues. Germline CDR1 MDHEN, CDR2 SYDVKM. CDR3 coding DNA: TGTGCCAGCAGGGACGGGACAGGGGGACACGGCTACACCTTC. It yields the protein CASRDGTGGHGYTF.

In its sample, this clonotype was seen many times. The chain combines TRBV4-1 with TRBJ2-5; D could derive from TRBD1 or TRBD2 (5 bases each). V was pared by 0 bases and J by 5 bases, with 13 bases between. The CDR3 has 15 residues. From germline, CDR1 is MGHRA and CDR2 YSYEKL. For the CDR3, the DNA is TGCGCCAGCAGCCAAGATCGAGAGGGGCTCGAGACCCAGTACTTC. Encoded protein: CASSQDREGLETQYF.

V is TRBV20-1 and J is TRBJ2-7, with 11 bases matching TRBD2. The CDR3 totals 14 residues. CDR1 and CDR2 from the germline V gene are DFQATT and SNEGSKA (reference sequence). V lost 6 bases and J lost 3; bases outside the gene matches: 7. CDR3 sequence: CSAIGTSGFYEQYF. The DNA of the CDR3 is TGCAGTGCCATAGGGACTAGCGGATTCTACGAGCAGTACTTC.

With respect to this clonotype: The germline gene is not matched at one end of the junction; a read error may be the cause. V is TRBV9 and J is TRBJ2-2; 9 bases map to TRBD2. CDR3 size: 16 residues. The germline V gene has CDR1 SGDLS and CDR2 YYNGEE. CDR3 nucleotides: TGCGCCAGCAGCCCAGGGACTAGCACGAACACCGGGGAGCTGTTTTTT. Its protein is CASSPGTSTNTGELFF.

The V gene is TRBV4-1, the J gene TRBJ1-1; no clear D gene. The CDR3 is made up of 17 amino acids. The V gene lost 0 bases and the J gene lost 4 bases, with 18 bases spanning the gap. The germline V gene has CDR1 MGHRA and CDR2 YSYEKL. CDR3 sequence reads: CASSQDLGSEIFTEAFF. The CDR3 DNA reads TGCGCCAGCAGCCAAGATTTAGGGTCAGAGATCTTCACTGAAGCTTTCTTT.

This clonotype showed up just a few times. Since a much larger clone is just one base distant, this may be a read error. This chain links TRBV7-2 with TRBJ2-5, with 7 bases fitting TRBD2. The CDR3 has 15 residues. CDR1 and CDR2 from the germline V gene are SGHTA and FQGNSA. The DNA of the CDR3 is TGTGCCAGCAGCTTGGGAGGGAGGGCCCGAGAGACCCAGTCCTTC. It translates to CASSLGGRARETQSF.

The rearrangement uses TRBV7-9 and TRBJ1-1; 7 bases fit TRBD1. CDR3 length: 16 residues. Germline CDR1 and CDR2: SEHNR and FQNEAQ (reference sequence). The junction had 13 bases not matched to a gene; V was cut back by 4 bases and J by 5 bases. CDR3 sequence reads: CASSYLGARGFTEAFF. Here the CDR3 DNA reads TGTGCCAGCAGCTACCTGGGGGCCAGGGGGTTTACTGAAGCTTTCTTT. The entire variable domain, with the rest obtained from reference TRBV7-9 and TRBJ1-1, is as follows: DTGVSQNPRHKITKRGQNVTFRCDPISEHNRLYWYRQTLGQGPEFLTYFQNEAQLEKSRLLSDRFSAERPKGSFSTLEIQRTEQGDSAMYLCASSYLGARGFTEAFFGQGTRLTVV.

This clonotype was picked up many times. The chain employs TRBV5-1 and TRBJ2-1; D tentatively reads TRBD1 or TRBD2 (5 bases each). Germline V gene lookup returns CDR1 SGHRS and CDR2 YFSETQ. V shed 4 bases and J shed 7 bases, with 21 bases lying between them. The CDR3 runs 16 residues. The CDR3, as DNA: TGCGCCAGCAGCCCCGTTTGGGGGAGTGCTATGAATGAGCAGTTCTTC. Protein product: CASSPVWGSAMNEQFF.

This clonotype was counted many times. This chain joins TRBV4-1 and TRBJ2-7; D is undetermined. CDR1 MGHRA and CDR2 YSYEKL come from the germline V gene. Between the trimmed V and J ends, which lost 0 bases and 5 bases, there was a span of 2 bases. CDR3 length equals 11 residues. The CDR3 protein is CASSQEHEQYF. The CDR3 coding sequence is TGCGCCAGCAGCCAAGAGCACGAGCAGTACTTC.

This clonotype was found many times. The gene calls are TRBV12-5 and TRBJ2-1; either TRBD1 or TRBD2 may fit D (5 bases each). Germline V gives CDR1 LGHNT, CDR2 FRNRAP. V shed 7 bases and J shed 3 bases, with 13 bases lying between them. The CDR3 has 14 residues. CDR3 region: CASDLGTVYNEQFF. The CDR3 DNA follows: TGTGCTAGTGACCTAGGGACGGTCTACAATGAGCAGTTCTTC.

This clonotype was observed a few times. The CDR3 DNA sequence: TGTGCCAGCAGCCTGACGGACAGGGCCAACACAGATACGCAGTATTTT. Amino acid sequence: CASSLTDRANTDTQYF. J is TRBJ2-3 and V is TRBV9, with 8 bases fitting TRBD1. Germline V gives CDR1 SGDLS, CDR2 YYNGEE. The CDR3 consists of 16 residues. V gave up 4 bases and J gave up 2 bases; unmatched junction bases: 9.

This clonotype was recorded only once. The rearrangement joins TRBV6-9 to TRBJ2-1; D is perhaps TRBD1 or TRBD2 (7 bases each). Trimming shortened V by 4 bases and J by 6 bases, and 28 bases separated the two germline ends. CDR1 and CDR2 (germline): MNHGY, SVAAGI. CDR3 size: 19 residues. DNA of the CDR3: TGTGCCAGCAGTTTCTCGGGGGCAGGACAGGCCGGGGGGTTCAATGAGCAGTTCTTC. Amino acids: CASSFSGAGQAGGFNEQFF.

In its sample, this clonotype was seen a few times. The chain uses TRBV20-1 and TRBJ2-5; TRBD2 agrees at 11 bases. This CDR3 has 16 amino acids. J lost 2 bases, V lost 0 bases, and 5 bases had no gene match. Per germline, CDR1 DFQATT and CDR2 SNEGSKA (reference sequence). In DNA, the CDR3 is TGCAGTGCTAGAGATCAACTAGCGGGAGAACAAGAGACCCAGTACTTC. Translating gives CSARDQLAGEQETQYF.

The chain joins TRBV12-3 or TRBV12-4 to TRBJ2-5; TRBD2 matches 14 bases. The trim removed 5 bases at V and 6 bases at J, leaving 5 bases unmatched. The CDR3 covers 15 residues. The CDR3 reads CASSRLAGGRKTQYF. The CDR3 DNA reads TGTGCCAGCAGTCGACTAGCGGGGGGGCGGAAGACCCAGTACTTC.

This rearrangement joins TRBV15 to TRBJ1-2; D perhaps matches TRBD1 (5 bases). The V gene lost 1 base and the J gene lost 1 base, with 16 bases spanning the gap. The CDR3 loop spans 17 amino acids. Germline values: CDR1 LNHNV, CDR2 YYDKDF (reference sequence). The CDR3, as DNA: TGTGCCACCAGCAGAGTGGAGGGGACGAGGTATAACTATGGCTACACCTTC. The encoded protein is CATSRVEGTRYNYGYTF. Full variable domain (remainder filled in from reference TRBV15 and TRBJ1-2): DAMVIQNPRYQVTQFGKPVTLSCSQTLNHNVMYWYQQKSSQAPKLLFHYYDKDFNNEADTPDNFQSRRPNTSFCFLDIRSPGLGDTAMYLCATSRVEGTRYNYGYTFGSGTRLTVV.

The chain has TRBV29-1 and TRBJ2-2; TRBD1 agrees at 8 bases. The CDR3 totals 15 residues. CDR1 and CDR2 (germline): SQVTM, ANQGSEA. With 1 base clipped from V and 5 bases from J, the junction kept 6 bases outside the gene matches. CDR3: CSVEVETGVTGELFF. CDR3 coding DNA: TGCAGCGTTGAAGTCGAGACAGGGGTTACCGGGGAGCTGTTTTTT.

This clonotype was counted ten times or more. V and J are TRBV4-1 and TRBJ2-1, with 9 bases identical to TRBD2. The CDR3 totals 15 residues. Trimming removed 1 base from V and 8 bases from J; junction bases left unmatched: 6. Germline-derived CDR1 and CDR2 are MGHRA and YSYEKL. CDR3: CASSQVSGSIDEQFF. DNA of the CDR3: TGCGCCAGCAGCCAAGTTAGCGGGAGTATCGATGAGCAGTTCTTC.

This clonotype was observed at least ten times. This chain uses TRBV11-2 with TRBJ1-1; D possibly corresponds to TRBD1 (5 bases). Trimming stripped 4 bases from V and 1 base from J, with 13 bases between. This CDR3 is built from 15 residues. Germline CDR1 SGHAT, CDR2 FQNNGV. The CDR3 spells CASSSTDRTNTEAFF. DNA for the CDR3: TGTGCCAGCAGCTCAACCGACAGAACGAACACTGAAGCTTTCTTT.

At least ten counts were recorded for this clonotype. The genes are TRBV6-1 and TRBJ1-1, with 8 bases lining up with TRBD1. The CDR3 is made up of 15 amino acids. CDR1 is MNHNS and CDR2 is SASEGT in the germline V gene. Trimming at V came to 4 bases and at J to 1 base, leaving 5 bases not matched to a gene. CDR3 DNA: TGTGCCAGCAGTGGACAGGGGTGGTGGAACACTGAAGCTTTCTTT. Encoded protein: CASSGQGWWNTEAFF.